This T cell receptor beta chain comes out of a study of blood T cell repertoires in COVID-19. In the source study's methods: Quantification of nucleated cells was approximated via reference gene primer amplification. Generated by immunoSEQ multiplex PCR, the TCRdb table keeps only in-frame clones and is missing some. That table is the source of V, J and clone size, and D and trimming were worked out from the DNA. The table records 150,000 to 180,000 clones, approximately 85% of them present only once. Germline V gene lookup returns CDR1 MDHEN and CDR2 SYDVKM. CDR3 length equals 13 residues. Trimming removed 5 bases from V and 2 bases from J, with 9 bases in between.

This chain connects TRBV28 to TRBJ1-2; D is unclear. The clonotype originates from a man aged 55-75 years with COVID-19, enrolled during active disease. The sample was peripheral blood. The CDR3 is CASSPDGNYGYTF. The DNA for the CDR3 is TGTGCCAGCAGTCCCGACGGGAACTATGGCTACACCTTC.